Listed here are 31 T cell receptor beta chains from one sample, sequenced in a study of blood T cell repertoires in COVID-19. The assay was immunoSEQ multiplex PCR, and TCRdb's table has in-frame clones only and misses some. The sample shows about 190,000 clones, around 90% of them seen only once. The source material was peripheral blood. These receptors came from a man aged 50-59 years with acute or convalescent COVID-19.

The gene calls are TRBV3-1 (or the pseudogene TRBV3-2) and TRBJ2-2, with D perhaps TRBD2 (6 bases). Trimming removed 0 bases from V and 9 bases from J, with 11 bases in between. This CDR3 is built from 14 residues. Germline V gives CDR1 LGHDT, CDR2 YNNKEL (reference sequence). The CDR3 is CASSQEWEAWELFF. The DNA for the CDR3 is TGTGCCAGCAGCCAAGAGTGGGAGGCATGGGAGCTGTTTTTT.

The chain combines TRBV29-1 with TRBJ1-1; 8 bases match TRBD1. Germline V CDR1 and CDR2: SQVTM, ANQGSEA. This CDR3 spans 12 amino acids. After removal of 6 bases from V and 5 bases from J, the junction contained 5 bases not matched to a gene. CDR3 amino acids: CSVGTGGTEAFF. The DNA for the CDR3 is TGCAGCGTAGGGACAGGAGGAACTGAAGCTTTCTTT.

The J gene is TRBJ1-4, the V gene TRBV7-8, with D hard to call. The V gene's germline CDR1 is SGHVS and CDR2 FQNEAQ. CDR3 length: 15 residues. V lost 7 bases, J lost 3 bases, and 15 bases lay in between. Written as DNA, the CDR3 is TGTGCCAGCATCCCGGGGATCGGGTCTAATGAAAAACTGTTTTTT. Its translation is CASIPGIGSNEKLFF.

V usage is TRBV19 and J usage is TRBJ2-2, with 12 positions matching TRBD1. This CDR3 is built from 15 residues. V trimming: 8 bases; J trimming: 2 bases; junction bases outside the gene matches: 3. Looked up from germline, CDR1 is LNHDA and CDR2 is SQIVND (reference sequence). In nucleotides, the CDR3 is TGTGCCAGTTCCGGGACAGGGGGCAACACCGGGGAGCTGTTTTTT. Encoded protein: CASSGTGGNTGELFF.

J is TRBJ2-1 and V is TRBV18, with D perhaps TRBD2 (5 bases). The CDR3 totals 15 residues. The germline V and J ends were trimmed by 4 bases and 8 bases, with 18 bases remaining between them. Looked up from germline, CDR1 is KGHSH and CDR2 is LQKENI. The DNA for the CDR3 is TGTGCCAGCTCACAGGACCCACCGGAGGCTTATGAGCAGTTCTTC. Translating it yields CASSQDPPEAYEQFF.

This clone was picked up one time. The rearrangement links TRBV5-1 to TRBJ1-5; 8 bases are a match to TRBD1. This CDR3 is 16 amino acids long. The germline CDR1 and CDR2 sequences are SGHRS and YFSETQ. With 4 bases clipped from V and 0 bases from J, the junction kept 6 bases outside the gene matches. CDR3 protein: CASSPDRADSNQPQHF. In DNA form, the CDR3 reads TGCGCCAGCAGCCCGGACAGGGCCGATAGCAATCAGCCCCAGCATTTT.

The chain joins TRBV4-1 to TRBJ1-5; 7 bases fit TRBD1. Per the germline V gene, CDR1 is MGHRA and CDR2 is YSYEKL. There are 16 residues in the CDR3. V lost 1 base and J lost 0; bases outside the gene matches: 3. In nucleotides, the CDR3 is TGCGCCAGCAGCCAAGGACAGGGACCTAGCAATCAGCCCCAGCATTTT. Residues: CASSQGQGPSNQPQHF.

The V gene is TRBV4-3, the J gene TRBJ2-3, with 11 bases that match TRBD2. Trimming at V came to 1 base and at J to 4 bases, leaving 10 bases not matched to a gene. Germline assignment: CDR1 LGHNA and CDR2 YSLEER. The CDR3 runs 18 residues. This CDR3 is CASSQVWTSGLVPDTQYF. DNA for the CDR3: TGCGCCAGCAGCCAAGTATGGACTAGCGGGTTAGTCCCAGATACGCAGTATTTT.

This clone was seen once. The genes are TRBV18 and TRBJ1-2; 7 bases are shared with TRBD1. Trimming took 6 bases from V and 6 from J; bases not matched to a gene: 16. Germline assignment: CDR1 KGHSH and CDR2 LQKENI. The CDR3 length is 16 residues. CDR3 DNA: TGTGCCAGCTCCTCTTATATGCCTGGGACAGCTGATGGCTACACCTTC. This codes for CASSSYMPGTADGYTF.

The chain uses TRBV5-1 and TRBJ1-5; no clear D gene. CDR3 length: 13 residues. CDR1 is SGHRS, CDR2 YFSETQ, per germline. The V and J ends lost 0 bases and 4 bases respectively, with 5 bases between them. The CDR3 loop reads CASSLAGNQPQHF. The DNA of the CDR3 is TGCGCCAGCAGCTTGGCGGGGAATCAGCCCCAGCATTTT.

This rearrangement joins TRBV12-3 or TRBV12-4 to TRBJ1-4, with a possible D match to TRBD1 (6 bases). The CDR3 contains 12 residues. The ends were cut back, 7 bases at V and 8 bases at J, with 11 bases in the middle. The CDR3 protein is CASKGEGEKLFF. In DNA, the CDR3 is TGTGCCAGCAAGGGGGAAGGGGAAAAACTGTTTTTT.

This chain connects TRBV19 to TRBJ1-1; D is uncertain. Between the trimmed V and J ends, which lost 7 bases and 3 bases, there was a span of 15 bases. In germline, CDR1 is LNHDA, CDR2 SQIVND (reference sequence). This CDR3 comprises 14 residues. The CDR3 loop reads CASTLRSRDTEAFF. The CDR3 DNA follows: TGTGCCAGTACCCTCCGGTCCCGGGACACTGAAGCTTTCTTT.

This chain joins TRBV6-2 or TRBV6-3 and TRBJ2-7; D is perhaps TRBD1 (6 bases). The CDR3 consists of 14 residues. Germline values: CDR1 MNHEY, CDR2 SVGEGT. Trimming stripped 4 bases from V and 2 bases from J, with 12 bases between. CDR3 sequence (DNA): TGTGCCAGCAGTTTAGGGACACCGGCCTACGAGCAGTACGTC. As protein: CASSLGTPAYEQYV.

This chain joins TRBV4-3 and TRBJ1-2; D is possibly TRBD1 (6 bases). The V end was cut by 3 bases, the J end by 2 bases, with 16 bases between. Germline V gives CDR1 LGHNA, CDR2 YSLEER. This CDR3 is built from 16 residues. Written as DNA, the CDR3 is TGCGCCAGCAGCCATGGGCCGGGACAAACGAACTATGGCTACACCTTC. Its translation: CASSHGPGQTNYGYTF.

V usage is TRBV7-9 and J usage is TRBJ1-2; a weak D match, TRBD1 (6 bases). Trimming took 6 bases from V and 3 from J, leaving 14 bases between them. Germline CDR1 and CDR2: SEHNR and FQNEAQ (reference sequence). The CDR3 extends over 14 amino acids. The CDR3 DNA reads TGTGCCAGCAGTCGTAGACAGGAGGACTATGGCTACACCTTC. This translates into CASSRRQEDYGYTF.

The V gene is TRBV6-1, the J gene TRBJ2-6; no clear D. CDR1 is MNHNS, CDR2 SASEGT, per germline. The CDR3 is made up of 16 amino acids. Trimming took off 1 base at V and 2 bases at J, with 9 bases between the two ends. CDR3 sequence: CASSEGALPGANVLTF. The CDR3 DNA follows: TGTGCCAGCAGTGAAGGGGCTCTTCCTGGGGCCAACGTCCTGACTTTC.

The chain carries TRBV19 and TRBJ2-7, with 8 bases lining up with TRBD1. The CDR3 length is 15 residues. The V gene end was trimmed by 4 bases and the J gene end by 3 bases; junction bases not matched to a gene: 8. Germline values: CDR1 LNHDA, CDR2 SQIVND (reference sequence). The CDR3 bases are TGTGCCAGTAGTAGCTCCGGGACAGGTTTCTACGAGCAGTACTTC. Translated, it gives CASSSSGTGFYEQYF.

The rearrangement joins TRBV16 to TRBJ1-5; D is ambiguous. Germline V gene lookup returns CDR1 KGHSY and CDR2 FQNENV. V was shortened by 4 bases and J by 1 base, with 8 bases between the two germline ends. The CDR3 is made up of 14 amino acids. The CDR3: CASSPLASNQPQHF. The CDR3, as DNA: TGTGCCAGCAGCCCACTAGCAAGCAATCAGCCCCAGCATTTT.

This rearrangement joins TRBV2 to TRBJ2-2, with 9 nucleotides matching TRBD1. J was trimmed by 2 bases and V by 8 bases; bases with no gene match: 6. From germline, CDR1 is SNHLY and CDR2 FYNNEI. This CDR3 spans 15 amino acids. CDR3: CASGTGPLNTGELFF. The CDR3 DNA reads as TGTGCCAGCGGGACAGGGCCTCTAAACACCGGGGAGCTGTTTTTT.

The table lists this clone with a count of one. V gene TRBV19 combines with J gene TRBJ2-7, with TRBD1 identical over 9 bases. Germline V gives CDR1 LNHDA, CDR2 SQIVND (reference sequence). The CDR3 spans 17 residues. V was pared by 3 bases and J by 1 base, with 10 bases of the junction left unmatched. The CDR3 is CASSILPGQGSSYEQYF. In nucleotides, the CDR3 is TGTGCCAGTAGTATCCTTCCTGGACAGGGGAGTTCCTACGAGCAGTACTTC.

This clone has just one count. This chain links TRBV7-3 with TRBJ2-5; maybe TRBD2 (5 bases). Trimming removed 5 bases at V and 1 base at J, with 8 bases between. CDR1 is SGHTA and CDR2 is FQGTGA in the germline V gene. The CDR3 is made up of 13 amino acids. The CDR3, as DNA: TGTGCCAGCAGCAAGGACTTCCAAGAGACCCAGTACTTC. This translates into CASSKDFQETQYF.

The genes are TRBV5-1 and TRBJ2-6; 7 bases line up with TRBD1. With 2 bases clipped from V and 4 bases from J, the junction kept 9 bases outside the gene matches. Germline values: CDR1 SGHRS, CDR2 YFSETQ. This CDR3 is 17 amino acids long. CDR3 nucleotide sequence: TGCGCCAGCAGCTTAGAGCAGGGGGTGACAGGGGCCAACGTCCTGACTTTC. Its protein product is CASSLEQGVTGANVLTF.

The V call is TRBV29-1, the J call TRBJ1-1; 9 bases agree with TRBD1. CDR1 and CDR2 from the germline V gene are SQVTM and ANQGSEA. V was clipped by 5 bases and J by 2 bases; unmatched bases: 18. The CDR3 covers 18 residues. The CDR3 reads CSVSLETDKGQGNTEAFF. CDR3 coding DNA: TGCAGCGTTTCCCTCGAGACCGATAAGGGACAGGGCAACACTGAAGCTTTCTTT.

The V gene is TRBV2, the J gene TRBJ1-6; D is unclear. Germline CDR1 SNHLY, CDR2 FYNNEI. V lost 5 bases and J 7 bases, leaving 9 bases between the germline ends. CDR3 size: 13 residues. The CDR3 coding sequence is TGTGCCAGCAGTTCCCAAGAGAATTCACCCCTCCACTTT. This gives the protein CASSSQENSPLHF. The variable domain in full, with the rest retrieved from reference TRBV2 and TRBJ1-6, is EPEVTQTPSHQVTQMGQEVILRCVPISNHLYFYWYRQILGQKVEFLVSFYNNEISEKSEIFDDQFSVERPDGSNFTLKIRSTKLEDSAMYFCASSSQENSPLHFGNGTRLTVT.

This chain links TRBV7-9 with TRBJ1-1; TRBD1 matches 9 bases. The CDR3 spans 14 residues. Germline V gene lookup returns CDR1 SEHNR and CDR2 FQNEAQ (reference sequence). J was trimmed by 3 bases and V by 5 bases; bases with no gene match: 4. This CDR3 reads CASSARDRDTEAFF. In DNA form, the CDR3 reads TGTGCCAGCAGCGCCCGGGACAGGGACACTGAAGCTTTCTTT.

This clone appeared once. This chain uses TRBV18 with TRBJ1-1; D unresolved. V lost 1 base to trimming and J lost 2 bases, with 8 bases between them. The V gene's germline CDR1 is KGHSH and CDR2 LQKENI. CDR3 size: 14 residues. Here the CDR3 DNA reads TGTGCCAGCTCACCACTTCAGATAAACACTGAAGCTTTCTTT. It encodes CASSPLQINTEAFF.

This sequence joins TRBV28 and TRBJ1-1; possible D gene TRBD1, 5 bases. Trimming took 5 bases from V and 0 from J, leaving 10 bases between them. The CDR3 extends over 14 amino acids. Germline CDR1 reads MDHEN; CDR2 reads SYDVKM. The CDR3 region is CASSPGLMNTEAFF. CDR3 bases: TGTGCCAGCAGTCCGGGACTTATGAACACTGAAGCTTTCTTT.

Note on this clone: The junction departs from the called germline gene at one end, perhaps through a read error. The same CDR3 also results from other DNA sequences found in this sample. The gene calls are TRBV29-1 and TRBJ2-6; 7 nucleotides match TRBD2. Germline CDR1 reads SQVTM; CDR2 reads ANQGSEA. This CDR3 region has 15 residues. CDR3 loop: CSVSMAGAGANVLTF. CDR3 coding DNA: TGCAGCGTTTCCATGGCGGGAGCTGGGGCTAACGTCCTGACTTTC.

The V call is TRBV19, the J call TRBJ2-1; D call uncertain. The CDR3 runs 12 residues. Germline V gene lookup returns CDR1 LNHDA and CDR2 SQIVND (reference sequence). Trimming stripped 5 bases from V and 5 bases from J, with 7 bases between. The CDR3, as DNA: TGTGCCAGTAGTCCTTTAAACAATGAGCAGTTCTTC. The encoded protein is CASSPLNNEQFF.

J is TRBJ2-7 and V is TRBV27, with TRBD2 identical over 13 bases. Looked up from germline, CDR1 is MNHEY and CDR2 is SMNVEV (reference sequence). The CDR3 runs to 16 residues. The junction had 3 bases not matched to a gene; V was cut back by 3 bases and J by 1 base. CDR3 in amino acids: CASSFSGLAGSYEQYF. The CDR3 nucleotides are TGTGCCAGCAGTTTCTCGGGACTAGCGGGGTCCTACGAGCAGTACTTC.

The genes are TRBV18 and TRBJ1-1; TRBD1 matches at 9 bases. CDR1 and CDR2 (germline): KGHSH, LQKENI. Trimming cost V 3 bases and J 8 bases; bases outside gene matches: 7. This CDR3 contains 14 residues. CDR3 DNA sequence: TGTGCCAGCTCACCCCCCAACAGGGGGCTGGAAGCTTTCTTT. It is translated as CASSPPNRGLEAFF.